This TCR beta chain was sequenced in a study of blood T cells in healthy people across ages. This clonotype appeared a few times. The antigen remains undetermined. All donors came from Russia, were Caucasian and healthy, and spanned ages roughly 6 to 95. A second PCR of about 6 to 11 cycles used a sample-barcoded 5' primer and a J-beta primer mix. MiXCR, applied by TCRdb to the 5' RACE reads, yields one record per CDR3 protein. The top ten clones hold approximately 17% of a sample with a few hundred thousand distinct CDR3 sequences, 27% of them seen once. Findings and limits, study-wide: Leaving the PBMCs unsorted stopped any conclusive comparison of naive versus antigen-experienced cells.

This CDR3 is 16 amino acids long. The V gene's germline CDR1 is ENHRY and CDR2 SYGVKD. Trimming at V came to 0 bases and at J to 2 bases, leaving 6 bases not matched to a gene. Sequenced input: blood. The TCR originated in a woman between 65 and 79 years old in good health. The rearrangement uses TRBV10-3 and TRBJ1-1, with 7 bases identical to TRBD1. For the CDR3, the DNA is TGTGCCATCAGTGAGTCGACAGGGACAAGAAACACTGAAGCTTTCTTT. This sequence encodes CAISESTGTRNTEAFF.